This TCR beta chain was found in a study of blood T cells in healthy people across ages. Overall study findings and caveats: Per-million-T-cell TCR beta diversity fell roughly linearly with age. Comparison with aged donors showed that long-lived donors had more naive CD4+ cells and higher diversity.

The CDR3 contains 14 residues. The V end lost 8 bases, the J end lost 4 bases, and 18 bases lay between the germline ends. Germline CDR1 LNHNV, CDR2 YYDKDF (reference sequence). As regards this clonotype: Its antigen is not known.

Through a sample-barcoded 5' primer and a J-beta primer mix, a second PCR was run for 7 to 11 cycles. TCRdb reanalysed the 5' RACE reads using MiXCR and keeps one entry per CDR3 protein. The sample has hundreds of thousands of distinct CDR3 sequences, 58% seen once. The chain employs TRBV15 and TRBJ2-7, with D possibly being TRBD1 (6 bases). The sequencing sample was made of blood. The clonotype originates from a man between 60 and 75 years old in good health. The CDR3: CATRSSGTTYEQYF. CDR3 sequence (DNA): TGTGCCACCCGATCTTCCGGGACAACTTACGAGCAGTACTTC.